The 16 T cell receptor beta chains below all came from one sample that was sequenced in a study of T-cell memory formation after mild COVID-19. TCRdb itself ran the 5' RACE reads through MiXCR, one entry per CDR3 protein. Of under 300,000 distinct CDR3 sequences in the sample, 9.4% were seen once. The sample was PBMCs or a T cell subset sorted from them (not recorded which). The receptor source for this set is a man between 18 and 29 years old who had mild COVID-19 (a few samples of this study predate the infection). Cell type and time point are not known.

This clonotype was found many times. J is TRBJ2-3 and V is TRBV7-2; 9 nucleotides match TRBD2. The V segment lost 5 bases and the J segment 6 bases; nucleotides outside the gene matches: 6. The CDR3 has 14 residues. Germline-derived CDR1 and CDR2 are SGHTA and FQGNSA. Here the CDR3 DNA reads TGTGCCAGCAGCCCCGGACTAGCGTTGGATACGCAGTATTTT. The encoded protein is CASSPGLALDTQYF.

The chain carries TRBV25-1 and TRBJ1-4, with a tentative D call TRBD1 (5 bases). Trimming removed 3 bases at V and 3 bases at J, with 17 bases between. The CDR3 extends over 17 amino acids. Germline CDR1 and CDR2: MGHDK and SYGVNS. CDR3 in DNA: TGTGCCAGCAGTGATGCAGCGGGACGAGCAGCTAATGAAAAACTGTTTTTT. Translating it yields CASSDAAGRAANEKLFF.

The V call is TRBV7-9, the J call TRBJ1-2; unclear D gene. Germline V lookup: CDR1 SEHNR, CDR2 FQNEAQ (reference sequence). The ends were cut back, 4 bases at V and 8 bases at J, with 20 bases in the middle. The CDR3 totals 15 residues. The chain's CDR3 is CASSSGPFGGRGYTF. Written as DNA, the CDR3 is TGTGCCAGCAGCTCCGGACCGTTCGGAGGGCGCGGCTACACCTTC.

This clonotype was counted a few times. The chain carries TRBV12-3 or TRBV12-4 and TRBJ2-1, with 7 positions matching TRBD2. Trimming cost V 7 bases and J 9 bases; bases outside gene matches: 15. The CDR3 runs 15 residues. The CDR3 loop reads CASTPAGQGGSEQFF. The CDR3 DNA follows: TGTGCCAGCACCCCAGCGGGGCAGGGAGGGAGTGAGCAGTTCTTC.

The gene calls are TRBV15 and TRBJ2-7, with 14 bases fitting TRBD2. The CDR3 has 15 amino acids. Germline V gene data show CDR1 as LNHNV and CDR2 as YYDKDF (reference sequence). Trimming cost V 4 bases and J 5 bases; bases outside gene matches: 4. CDR3 loop: CATSKGGLAGDEQYV. The CDR3 DNA is TGTGCCACCAGCAAGGGGGGACTAGCGGGGGACGAGCAGTACGTC.

This clonotype showed up just a few times. V and J are TRBV20-1 and TRBJ2-3; D uncertain. Germline V gene data show CDR1 as DFQATT and CDR2 as SNEGSKA (reference sequence). V shed 6 bases and J shed 6 bases, with 10 bases lying between them. CDR3 length equals 11 residues. The CDR3 DNA sequence: TGCAGTGCAGCAGACCCTGATACGCAGTATTTT. Amino acids: CSAADPDTQYF.

V and J are TRBV7-2 and TRBJ2-5; 9 bases are a match to TRBD1. Germline lookup yields CDR1 SGHTA and CDR2 FQGNSA. V lost 2 bases and J lost 6; bases outside the gene matches: 1. This CDR3 is built from 13 residues. This CDR3 is CASSLYRGQTQYF. CDR3 in DNA: TGTGCCAGCAGCTTATACAGGGGGCAGACCCAGTACTTC.

V is TRBV11-2 and J is TRBJ1-5; possible D gene TRBD1, 6 bases. V gave up 1 base and J gave up 6 bases, with 16 bases separating them. The V gene's germline CDR1 is SGHAT and CDR2 FQNNGV. The CDR3 is made up of 16 amino acids. CDR3: CASSLGRGGHGQPQHF. CDR3 coding DNA: TGTGCCAGCAGCTTAGGCAGGGGAGGACACGGTCAGCCCCAGCATTTT.

This chain uses TRBV10-3 with TRBJ1-1, with TRBD1 identical over 8 bases. This CDR3 is built from 14 residues. With 3 bases clipped from V and 8 bases from J, the junction kept 8 bases outside the gene matches. Looked up from germline, CDR1 is ENHRY and CDR2 is SYGVKD. CDR3 nucleotides: TGTGCCATCAGTGACCGGACAGGGAGGATAGAAGCTTTCTTT. Amino acid sequence: CAISDRTGRIEAFF.

The sample holds many counts of this clonotype. The rearrangement joins TRBV7-2 to TRBJ2-3; D unresolved. This CDR3 has 12 residues. Trimming pared 4 bases from V and 1 base from J, leaving 3 bases between. Germline-derived CDR1 and CDR2 are SGHTA and FQGNSA. This CDR3 reads CASSSRTDTQYF. In DNA form, the CDR3 reads TGTGCCAGCAGCTCCCGCACAGATACGCAGTATTTT.

V usage is TRBV11-2 and J usage is TRBJ2-3; D unclear. Germline CDR1 is SGHAT and CDR2 is FQNNGV. The CDR3 spans 12 residues. The V and J ends lost 3 bases and 5 bases respectively, with 6 bases between them. CDR3 region: CASSFGLDTQYF. The CDR3 nucleotides are TGTGCCAGCAGCTTCGGGCTAGATACGCAGTATTTT.

In its sample, this clonotype was seen many times. The chain carries TRBV5-1 and TRBJ1-1; no clear D gene. CDR3 length: 14 residues. V shed 4 bases and J shed 1 base, with 11 bases lying between them. Germline V CDR1 and CDR2: SGHRS, YFSETQ. The CDR3 DNA reads as TGCGCCAGCAGCCGTGACACAACGAACACTGAAGCTTTCTTT. Translating gives CASSRDTTNTEAFF.

The chain joins TRBV6-2 or TRBV6-3 to TRBJ2-7; D gene ambiguous. The V end lost 7 bases, the J end lost 4 bases, and 11 bases lay between the germline ends. The CDR3 totals 12 residues. From germline, CDR1 is MNHEY and CDR2 SVGEGT. The CDR3 protein is CASTQPGYEQYF. DNA for the CDR3: TGTGCCAGCACCCAACCCGGATACGAGCAGTACTTC.

This clonotype was seen a few times. This sequence joins TRBV5-1 and TRBJ1-1; no definite D call. This CDR3 has 17 residues. V was trimmed by 0 bases and J by 5 bases, leaving 20 bases between them. Germline CDR1 is SGHRS and CDR2 is YFSETQ. This chain's CDR3 is CASSLASGLRARTEAFF. CDR3 bases: TGCGCCAGCAGCTTGGCCTCGGGTCTAAGGGCGAGGACTGAAGCTTTCTTT.

The chain links TRBV27 to TRBJ1-1, with D possibly matching TRBD1 (5 bases). The V end lost 6 bases, the J end lost 3 bases, and 17 bases lay between the germline ends. This CDR3 has 15 residues. Germline lookup yields CDR1 MNHEY and CDR2 SMNVEV (reference sequence). The CDR3 spells CASRWGGETDTEAFF. The CDR3 DNA follows: TGTGCCAGCAGGTGGGGCGGGGAAACGGACACTGAAGCTTTCTTT.

This rearrangement joins TRBV15 to TRBJ2-7; D gene unclear. This CDR3 contains 14 residues. The germline CDR1 and CDR2 sequences are LNHNV and YYDKDF (reference sequence). Trimming shortened V by 0 bases and J by 0 bases, and 6 bases separated the two germline ends. CDR3 residues: CATSRDPTSYEQYV. The CDR3 region has the DNA TGTGCCACCAGCAGAGATCCGACCTCCTACGAGCAGTACGTC.